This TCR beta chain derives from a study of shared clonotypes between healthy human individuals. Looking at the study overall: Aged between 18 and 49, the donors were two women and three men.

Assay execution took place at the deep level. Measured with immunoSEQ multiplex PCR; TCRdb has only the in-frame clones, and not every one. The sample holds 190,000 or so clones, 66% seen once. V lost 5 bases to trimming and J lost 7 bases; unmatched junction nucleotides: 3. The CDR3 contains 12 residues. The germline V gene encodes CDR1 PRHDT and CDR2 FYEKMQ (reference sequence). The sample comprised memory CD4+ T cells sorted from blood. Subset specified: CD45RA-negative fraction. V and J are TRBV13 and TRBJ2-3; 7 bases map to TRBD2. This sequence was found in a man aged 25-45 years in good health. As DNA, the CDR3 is TGTGCCAGCAGCGGGAGGGGTAATACGCAGTATTTT. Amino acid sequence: CASSGRGNTQYF.